A single sample gave rise to the 16 T cell receptor beta chains below, sequenced in a study of blood T cells in healthy people across ages. For the second PCR, which ran for about 6 to 11 cycles, a sample-barcoded 5' primer and a J-beta primer mix were used. One entry per CDR3 protein, called by TCRdb with MiXCR from the 5' RACE reads. The profile shows 980,000 or so distinct CDR3 sequences, around 48% of them singletons. The specimen was blood. These receptors originate from a young man in good health.

V gene TRBV9 combines with J gene TRBJ1-6; TRBD1 aligns across 8 bases. V trimming: 0 bases; J trimming: 8 bases; junction bases outside the gene matches: 4. Germline CDR1 and CDR2: SGDLS and YYNGEE. CDR3 length equals 15 residues. DNA of the CDR3: TGTGCCAGCAGCGTAGGACAGGGGCCCGATTCACCCCTCCACTTT. It specifies CASSVGQGPDSPLHF.

This clonotype was observed a handful of times. The chain uses TRBV12-3 or TRBV12-4 and TRBJ2-7; no reliable D call. V dropped 3 bases and J dropped 6 bases, with 18 bases sitting between them. This CDR3 has 15 amino acids. CDR3 in DNA: TGTGCCAGCAGTTTGTGGACGGATAGCCCCCTCGAGCAGTACTTC. It specifies CASSLWTDSPLEQYF.

The sample holds a few counts of this clonotype. The V call is TRBV7-9, the J call TRBJ2-1; D is perhaps TRBD1 (5 bases). CDR3 length equals 16 residues. Germline V gene data show CDR1 as SEHNR and CDR2 as FQNEAQ (reference sequence). Trimming removed 5 bases from V and 4 bases from J, with 18 bases in between. Here the CDR3 reads CASSQVRVTPYNEQFF. The CDR3 coding sequence is TGTGCCAGCAGCCAAGTCAGGGTGACCCCGTACAATGAGCAGTTCTTC.

The rearrangement links TRBV28 to TRBJ2-1, with TRBD2 matching 8 bases. This CDR3 is built from 17 residues. Looked up from germline, CDR1 is MDHEN and CDR2 is SYDVKM. Germline trimming cut 5 bases from V and 3 bases from J; bases unmatched to any gene: 12. The CDR3 is CASSQTSAGFLYNEQFF. The CDR3 nucleotides read TGTGCCAGCAGTCAGACTAGCGCGGGATTCCTCTACAATGAGCAGTTCTTC.

The chain recombines TRBV25-1 with TRBJ1-4; D gene ambiguous. This CDR3 region has 17 residues. The V and J ends lost 5 bases and 0 bases respectively, with 16 bases between them. The germline V gene encodes CDR1 MGHDK and CDR2 SYGVNS. The CDR3 reads CASSNLVEDATNEKLFF. The CDR3 DNA is TGTGCCAGCAGTAACTTAGTGGAGGACGCAACTAATGAAAAACTGTTTTTT.

CDR3: CASSLGAGIGSYEQYF. DNA of the CDR3: TGTGCCAGCAGCCTAGGGGCGGGTATCGGGAGCTACGAGCAGTACTTC. V and J are TRBV7-2 and TRBJ2-7, with D possibly being TRBD2 (6 bases). This CDR3 is 16 amino acids long. The V gene's germline CDR1 is SGHTA and CDR2 FQGNSA. The ends were cut back, 5 bases at V and 3 bases at J, with 20 bases in the middle. Using reference TRBV7-2 and TRBJ2-7 for the parts outside the CDR3, the full variable domain is GAGVSQSPSNKVTEKGKDVELRCDPISGHTALYWYRQSLGQGLEFLIYFQGNSAPDKSGLPSDRFSAERTGGSVSTLTIQRTQQEDSAVYLCASSLGAGIGSYEQYFGPGTRLTVT.

The chain couples TRBV20-1 to TRBJ2-3; the D is unclear. The CDR3 runs 14 residues. In germline, CDR1 is DFQATT, CDR2 SNEGSKA (reference sequence). Trimming pared 2 bases from V and 2 bases from J, leaving 11 bases between. The CDR3 protein is CSARIPGNTDTQYF. In nucleotides, the CDR3 is TGCAGTGCTAGAATCCCCGGTAACACAGATACGCAGTATTTT.

There are a few counts of this clonotype. This chain uses TRBV28 with TRBJ1-2; D not certain. V lost 5 bases, J lost 4 bases, and 11 bases lay in between. The CDR3 runs 13 residues. The V gene's germline CDR1 is MDHEN and CDR2 SYDVKM. CDR3 DNA sequence: TGTGCCAGCAGTGTAAGCCTATCCTATGGCTACACCTTC. Translation gives CASSVSLSYGYTF.

The chain combines TRBV20-1 with TRBJ2-7, with 10 bases fitting TRBD1. Germline V gene data show CDR1 as DFQATT and CDR2 as SNEGSKA (reference sequence). V dropped 5 bases and J dropped 3; count of bases not matched to a gene: 7. CDR3 length equals 14 residues. CDR3 sequence (DNA): TGCAGTGCTGACAGGGGGCAGCGCTTCTACGAGCAGTACTTC. It codes for CSADRGQRFYEQYF.

This clonotype showed up just once. The gene calls are TRBV4-2 and TRBJ2-1; the match to TRBD1 covers 9 bases. The end of the DNA aligns better with TRBJ2-7, so the J call may be wrong. The CDR3 covers 17 residues. The germline CDR1 and CDR2 sequences are LGHNA and YNFKEQ. This chain's CDR3 is CASSQLGSGQGYNEQYF. The DNA for the CDR3 is TGTGCCAGCAGCCAACTCGGGTCGGGACAGGGCTACAATGAGCAGTACTTC.

The CDR3 reads CASSQDALAATYEQYF. CDR3 nucleotides: TGCGCCAGCAGCCAAGATGCCCTAGCGGCTACCTACGAGCAGTACTTC. The chain recombines TRBV4-3 with TRBJ2-1, with TRBD2 matching over 7 bases. Near its end, the DNA agrees better with TRBJ2-7, so the J call may be wrong. CDR3 length equals 16 residues. Germline V CDR1 and CDR2: LGHNA, YSLEER.

The V call is TRBV7-2, the J call TRBJ2-7, with TRBD1 as a possible D gene (7 bases). CDR3 length: 14 residues. The ends were cut back, 4 bases at V and 2 bases at J, with 12 bases in the middle. Germline V gene lookup returns CDR1 SGHTA and CDR2 FQGNSA. The CDR3 is CASSWGRGAYEQYF. The CDR3 DNA is TGTGCCAGCAGCTGGGGCAGGGGGGCCTACGAGCAGTACTTC.

In this sample, this clonotype turned up a few times. The chain carries TRBV27 and TRBJ2-7, with TRBD2 identical over 11 bases. The germline V gene has CDR1 MNHEY and CDR2 SMNVEV (reference sequence). This CDR3 has 14 amino acids. Losses at the gene ends were 3 bases for V and 3 bases for J; bases not matched to a gene: 1. The CDR3 region is CASSLTSGDYEQYF. CDR3 sequence (DNA): TGTGCCAGCAGTTTGACTAGCGGGGACTACGAGCAGTACTTC.

V gene TRBV12-3 or TRBV12-4 combines with J gene TRBJ2-3, with 8 bases fitting TRBD2. V trimming: 3 bases; J trimming: 0 bases; junction bases outside the gene matches: 14. The CDR3 is 19 amino acids. CDR3 loop: CASSFKAMGAGASTDTQYF. The CDR3 coding sequence is TGTGCCAGCAGTTTTAAGGCGATGGGAGCGGGGGCTAGCACAGATACGCAGTATTTT.

The V and J genes are TRBV9 and TRBJ1-1; D is uncertain. With 3 bases removed from V and 4 bases from J, the gap between germline ends came to 10 bases. The germline CDR1 and CDR2 sequences are SGDLS and YYNGEE. The CDR3 has 13 amino acids. CDR3 nucleotide sequence: TGTGCCAGCAGCGCCAGTACCGGCACTGAAGCTTTCTTT. Residues: CASSASTGTEAFF. Full variable domain (remainder filled in from reference TRBV9 and TRBJ1-1): DSGVTQTPKHLITATGQRVTLRCSPRSGDLSVYWYQQSLDQGLQFLIQYYNGEERAKGNILERFSAQQFPDLHSELNLSSLELGDSALYFCASSASTGTEAFFGQGTRLTVV.

In the case of this clonotype: The junction shows a germline mismatch at one end, possibly a read error. The CDR3 spells CASSEGQGHEHYF. The CDR3 DNA reads as TGCGCCAGCAGCGAAGGACAGGGCCACGAGCACTACTTC. V is TRBV5-1 and J is TRBJ2-7; TRBD1 aligns across 8 bases. Per germline, CDR1 SGHRS and CDR2 YFSETQ. The CDR3 contains 13 residues.